This T cell receptor (beta chain) was sequenced for a study of neoadjuvant nivolumab and ipilimumab in lung cancer. The V end lost 1 base, the J end lost 0 bases, and 7 bases lay between the germline ends. Per the germline V gene, CDR1 is SGHTA and CDR2 is FQGNSA. This CDR3 has 15 amino acids. Sequencing used immunoSEQ multiplex PCR; TCRdb keeps in-frame clones, though not all of them. The data show tens of thousands of clones, around 80% seen once. The sample was peripheral blood, taken before neoadjuvant nivolumab, alone or with ipilimumab. The TCR sequence derives from an adult with non-small cell lung cancer. This rearrangement joins TRBV7-2 to TRBJ1-3; D unclear. The CDR3 protein is CASSLGPTSGNTIYF. The CDR3 DNA reads as TGTGCCAGCAGCTTAGGACCGACCTCTGGAAACACCATATATTTT. Supplemented by reference TRBV7-2 and TRBJ1-3, the full variable domain reads GAGVSQSPSNKVTEKGKDVELRCDPISGHTALYWYRQSLGQGLEFLIYFQGNSAPDKSGLPSDRFSAERTGGSVSTLTIQRTQQEDSAVYLCASSLGPTSGNTIYFGEGSWLTVV.